Described below is a single TCR beta chain sequence and its context. Per germline, CDR1 SGHDN and CDR2 FVKESK. This CDR3 spans 15 amino acids. The V gene end was trimmed by 0 bases and the J gene end by 8 bases; junction bases not matched to a gene: 5. Profiled with immunoSEQ multiplex PCR; TCRdb holds only in-frame clones, not every one. The sample lists some 940 clones; about 78% were seen once. The data stem from a study of tumor T cells in aggressive B-cell lymphoma. This receptor was taken from an adult with diffuse large B cell lymphoma. Some clones in this sample may be carry-over from other donors' samples. The rearrangement uses TRBV14 and TRBJ2-1, with 9 bases lining up with TRBD2. What was sequenced was tumor tissue. The DNA of the CDR3 is TGTGCCAGCAGCCAAGAAGGGACTAGCTTCGATGAGCAGTTCTTC. Translated, it gives CASSQEGTSFDEQFF. Combining the CDR3 with reference TRBV14 and TRBJ2-1 gives the whole variable domain EAGVTQFPSHSVIEKGQTVTLRCDPISGHDNLYWYRRVMGKEIKFLLHFVKESKQDESGMPNNRFLAERTGGTYSTLKVQPAELEDSGVYFCASSQEGTSFDEQFFGPGTRLTVL.